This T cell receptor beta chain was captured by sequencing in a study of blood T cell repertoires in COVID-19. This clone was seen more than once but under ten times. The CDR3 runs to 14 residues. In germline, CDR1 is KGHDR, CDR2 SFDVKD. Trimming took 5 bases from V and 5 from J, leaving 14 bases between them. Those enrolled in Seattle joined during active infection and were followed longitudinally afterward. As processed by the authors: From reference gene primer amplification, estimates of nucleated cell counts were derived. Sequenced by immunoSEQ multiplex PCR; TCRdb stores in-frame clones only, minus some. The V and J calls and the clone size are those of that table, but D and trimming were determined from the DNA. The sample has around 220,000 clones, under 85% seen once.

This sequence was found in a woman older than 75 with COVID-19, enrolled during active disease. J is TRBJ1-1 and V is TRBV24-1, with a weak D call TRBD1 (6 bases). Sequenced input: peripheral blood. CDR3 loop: CATSGVGRGTEAFF. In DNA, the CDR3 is TGTGCCACCAGTGGGGTGGGCAGGGGAACTGAAGCTTTCTTT.